Listed below are T cell receptor beta chains from one sample, sequenced in a study of T cell responses to AZD1222 COVID-19 vaccine. TCRdb's copy holds only in-frame clones and misses some; the assay was immunoSEQ multiplex PCR. The table includes around 110,000 clones, approximately 83% detected once. The source material was peripheral blood, sampled on day 0 of AZD1222 vaccination. The receptor set was obtained from an adult in good health. Each CDR3 is given with its conserved first and last residue. The order of the fields is V gene, clone size, J gene, D gene, CDR3 DNA, CDR3 protein. A D gene is named only where the DNA matches it firmly. Some rows mark clone size as missing; the rest say once, few, many or name a class of expanded clone.

TRBV7-2	once	TRBJ1-6	.	TGTGCCAGCAGCTTAGGGCAGTTCAATTCACCCCTCCACTTT	CASSLGQFNSPLHF
TRBV23-1	few	TRBJ1-2	.	TGCGCCAGCACCCCTTCCCACAGGGAAGAAACTGGCTACACCTTC	CASTPSHREETGYTF
TRBV27	.	TRBJ1-1	.	TGTGCCAGCAGCCGGAGAGACCAGGCAAAGGACACTGAAGCTTTCTTT	CASSRRDQAKDTEAFF
TRBV28	.	TRBJ1-5	.	TGTGCCAGCCGATCGGGGGCGAGTCAGCCCCAGCATTTT	CASRSGASQPQHF
TRBV18	.	TRBJ1-4	.	TGTGCCAGCTCACCCGGTCTGAATGAAAAACTGTTTTTT	CASSPGLNEKLFF
TRBV10-2	.	TRBJ2-1	TRBD2	TGCGCCAGCAGTGTTCTAGCGGGAGATAGGGATGAGCAGTTCTTC	CASSVLAGDRDEQFF
TRBV10-3	.	TRBJ1-1	.	TGTGCCATCAGTGAGTCGGGGAGTCTGAACACTGAAGCTTTCTTT	CAISESGSLNTEAFF
TRBV7-8	.	TRBJ2-7	TRBD1	TGTGCCAGCAGCACCCGGACAGGTACATCCTACGAGCAGTACTTC	CASSTRTGTSYEQYF
TRBV10-3	.	TRBJ1-5	.	TGTGCCGCCGGGGGGGCAAATCAGCCCCAGCATTTT	CAAGGANQPQHF
TRBV4-1	.	TRBJ2-7	TRBD2	TGCGCCAGCAGCCAAGGGCTCCTAGCGGGTCCCTACGAGCAGTACTTC	CASSQGLLAGPYEQYF
TRBV27	.	TRBJ2-5	.	TGTGCCAGCAGTCGTTACTTGGGAGTTGGAGAGACCCAGTACTTC	CASSRYLGVGETQYF
TRBV5-4	.	TRBJ1-6	.	TGTGCCAGCAGCTCCCCGGACGGAAATAATTCACCCCTCCACTTT	CASSSPDGNNSPLHF
TRBV5-1	.	TRBJ1-1	.	TGCGCCAGCAGCGGACAGCTGAACACTGAAGCTTTCTTT	CASSGQLNTEAFF
TRBV6-5	.	TRBJ1-6	.	TGTGCCAGCAGTTACGGCACGAGGTCACCCCTCCACTTT	CASSYGTRSPLHF